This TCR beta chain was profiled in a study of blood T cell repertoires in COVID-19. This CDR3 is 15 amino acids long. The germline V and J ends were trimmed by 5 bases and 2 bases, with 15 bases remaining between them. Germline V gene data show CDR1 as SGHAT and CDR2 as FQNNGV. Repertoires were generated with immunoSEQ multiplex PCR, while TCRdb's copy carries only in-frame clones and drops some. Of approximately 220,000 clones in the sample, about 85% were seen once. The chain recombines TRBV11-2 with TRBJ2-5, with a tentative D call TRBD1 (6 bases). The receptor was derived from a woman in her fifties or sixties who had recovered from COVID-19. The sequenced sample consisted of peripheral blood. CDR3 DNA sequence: TGTGCCAGCAGCGCAATCCGGACAGAGCAAGAGACCCAGTACTTC. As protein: CASSAIRTEQETQYF.